Here is one TCR beta chain with its context. These data come from a study of blood T cell repertoires in COVID-19. As for the study in general: From the United States, Italy and Spain came samples of acute and convalescent COVID-19.

V gave up 6 bases and J gave up 6 bases, with 11 bases separating them. Germline V CDR1 and CDR2: MNHEY, SVGAGI. The CDR3 covers 12 residues. This table comes from immunoSEQ multiplex PCR, and its TCRdb copy is limited to in-frame clones, with some not included. The table has more than 300,000 clones, roughly 86% seen once; the top ten hold around 7.9%. The sequencing sample was made of peripheral blood. The sequence came from an older woman with COVID-19, enrolled during active disease. This rearrangement joins TRBV6-5 to TRBJ1-2; D is perhaps TRBD1 (5 bases). The CDR3 loop reads CASSQGGDGYTF. DNA of the CDR3: TGTGCCAGCAGCCAGGGAGGTGATGGCTACACCTTC.